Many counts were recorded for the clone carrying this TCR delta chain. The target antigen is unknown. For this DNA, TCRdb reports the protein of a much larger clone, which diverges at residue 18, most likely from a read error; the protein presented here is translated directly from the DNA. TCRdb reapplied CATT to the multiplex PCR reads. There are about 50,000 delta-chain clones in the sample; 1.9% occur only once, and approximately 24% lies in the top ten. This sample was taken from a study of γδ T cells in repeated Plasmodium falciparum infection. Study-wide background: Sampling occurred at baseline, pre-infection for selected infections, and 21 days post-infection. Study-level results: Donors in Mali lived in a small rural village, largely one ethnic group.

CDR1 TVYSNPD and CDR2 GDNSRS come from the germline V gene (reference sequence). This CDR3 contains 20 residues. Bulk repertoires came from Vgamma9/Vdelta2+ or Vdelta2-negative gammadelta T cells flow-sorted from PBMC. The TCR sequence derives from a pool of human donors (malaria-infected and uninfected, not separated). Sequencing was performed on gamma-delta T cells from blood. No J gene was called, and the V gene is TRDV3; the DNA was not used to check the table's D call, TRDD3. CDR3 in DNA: TGTGCCTTTATATCTTCCGCTACAGTCTGGGGGGCCAGGAACACCGATAAACCCATCTTT. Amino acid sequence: CAFISSATVWGARNTDKPIF.